This T cell receptor beta chain was sequenced for a study of T cell repertoires in cytomegalovirus infection. Study overall: Signatures in public TCR beta sequences pointed to both CMV infection and matching HLA type. General observations from the study: Ex vivo, HLA-C-restricted CMV-specific TCR beta clonotypes prevailed over the rest of the response. Carriage of CMV together with the relevant HLA was identifiable through cumulative public TCR beta family frequency.

There are 14 residues in the CDR3. V was shortened by 4 bases and J by 6 bases, with 13 bases between the two germline ends. The germline V gene encodes CDR1 MGHRA and CDR2 YSYEKL. Regarding this clonotype: Its specificity is unknown.

TCRdb independently ran MiXCR on the reads; one entry per CDR3 protein. This table holds some 230,000 distinct CDR3 sequences, roughly 22% found once. Input material: CD8+ T cells from PBMCs. This TCR came from a human donor in good health (CMV status not recorded). Some clones in this sample may be carry-over from other donors' samples. This chain connects TRBV4-1 to TRBJ1-5, with D possibly being TRBD1 (5 bases). The CDR3 DNA sequence: TGCGCCAGCAGCCTTGGGACGGGTTCTCAGCCCCAGCATTTT. Translation: CASSLGTGSQPQHF.